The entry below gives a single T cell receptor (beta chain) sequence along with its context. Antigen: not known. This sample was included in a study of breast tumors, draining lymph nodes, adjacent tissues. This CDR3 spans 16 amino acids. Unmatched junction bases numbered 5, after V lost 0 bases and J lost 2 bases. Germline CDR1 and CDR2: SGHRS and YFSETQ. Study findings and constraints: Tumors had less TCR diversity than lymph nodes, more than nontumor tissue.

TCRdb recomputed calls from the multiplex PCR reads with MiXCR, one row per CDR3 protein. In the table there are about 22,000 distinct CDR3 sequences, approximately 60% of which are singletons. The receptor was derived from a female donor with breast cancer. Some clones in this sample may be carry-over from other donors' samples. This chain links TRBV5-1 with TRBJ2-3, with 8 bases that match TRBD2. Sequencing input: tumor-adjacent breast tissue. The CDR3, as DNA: TGCGCCAGCAGCTTGGGCAGCGGGAGTGTCACAGATACGCAGTATTTT. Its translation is CASSLGSGSVTDTQYF.